This entry describes one T cell receptor beta chain. Measured with immunoSEQ multiplex PCR; TCRdb has only the in-frame clones, and not every one. This table has about 220,000 clones, around 80% appearing once. The data derive from a study of blood T cell repertoires in COVID-19. The wider study: The study drew acute and convalescent COVID-19 samples from the United States, Italy and Spain. From T cells, B-cell-depleted T cells, or PBMCs came the material, which was cDNA or gDNA.

CDR3 size: 16 residues. V gave up 4 bases and J gave up 7 bases; unmatched junction bases: 15. Germline CDR1 LNHDA, CDR2 SQIVND (reference sequence). This rearrangement joins TRBV19 to TRBJ1-1; 7 bases match TRBD1. Sequenced material: peripheral blood. This clonotype was sampled from a man aged 30 to 39 with active or convalescent COVID-19. The CDR3 here is CASSNPGGQEYGEAFF. The CDR3 DNA follows: TGTGCCAGTAGTAACCCCGGTGGACAGGAGTACGGTGAAGCTTTCTTT.